This T cell receptor beta chain was recovered during a study of response to subunit inactivated influenza vaccine. This clonotype was seen ten or more times. Its antigen is unknown. J lost 7 bases, V lost 7 bases, and 3 bases had no gene match. The CDR3 loop spans 14 amino acids. Germline V gene sequence: CDR1 ENHRY, CDR2 SYGVKD. TCRdb independently ran MiXCR on the RT-PCR reads; one entry per CDR3 protein. This sample has more than 550,000 distinct CDR3 sequences, with roughly 10% found just once. Study-wide results and limits: New T cells are recruited in small numbers by each seasonal influenza vaccination, according to the authors' suggestion.

The TCR originated in a man aged 45 to 65 who received an inactivated influenza vaccine. The specimen was PBMCs from blood, collected on the day of vaccination. The chain joins TRBV10-3 to TRBJ2-1; 14 nucleotides agree with TRBD2. As DNA, the CDR3 is TGTGCCATCACCGGGACTAGCGGGGGAAATGAGCAGTTCTTC. It specifies CAITGTSGGNEQFF.